This passage covers 7 T cell receptor beta chains from one sample sequenced in a study of OX40 agonist ivuxolimab in advanced cancers. This table comes from immunoSEQ multiplex PCR, and its TCRdb copy is limited to in-frame clones, with some not included. This sample has about 73,000 clones, with approximately 90% found just once. Material: CD4+ or CD8+ T cells sorted from blood, obtained in a trial of the OX40 agonist ivuxolimab. The receptors come from an adult with an advanced solid tumor such as melanoma, head and neck, liver or kidney cancer.

The chain couples TRBV9 to TRBJ2-3, with TRBD2 matching 8 bases. This CDR3 spans 16 amino acids. Trimming cost V 0 bases and J 4 bases; bases outside gene matches: 7. The germline V gene has CDR1 SGDLS and CDR2 YYNGEE. The CDR3 here is CASSVGAGEVADTQYF. The CDR3 DNA sequence: TGTGCCAGCAGCGTAGGAGCGGGAGAGGTGGCAGATACGCAGTATTTT.

This clone was recorded only once. The chain is built from TRBV4-2 and TRBJ2-7; 10 nucleotides align to TRBD2. The CDR3 consists of 15 residues. Trimming cost V 5 bases and J 0 bases; bases outside gene matches: 4. Germline V gene data show CDR1 as LGHNA and CDR2 as YNFKEQ. CDR3 nucleotides: TGTGCCAGCAGCGGTAGCGGGAGGACCTCCTACGAGCAGTACTTC. This gives the protein CASSGSGRTSYEQYF.

This clone was recorded once. V gene TRBV6-1 combines with J gene TRBJ2-6, with D unclear. Between the trimmed V and J ends, which lost 2 bases and 0 bases, there was a span of 2 bases. Germline V CDR1 and CDR2: MNHNS, SASEGT. CDR3 length: 14 residues. CDR3 sequence: CASSEPSGANVLTF. The CDR3 DNA reads TGTGCCAGCAGTGAACCCTCTGGGGCCAACGTCCTGACTTTC.

The chain uses TRBV29-1 and TRBJ2-1; 13 nucleotides align to TRBD2. Germline V CDR1 and CDR2: SQVTM, ANQGSEA. This CDR3 contains 14 residues. The ends lost 7 bases at V and 9 bases at J; junction bases unmatched: 9. CDR3 sequence: CSGLGLAGVGEQFF. The CDR3 DNA is TGCAGCGGCCTCGGACTAGCGGGAGTTGGTGAGCAGTTCTTC.

This clone was observed once. The chain carries TRBV7-9 and TRBJ1-1, with unresolved D. Per germline, CDR1 SEHNR and CDR2 FQNEAQ (reference sequence). V was shortened by 4 bases and J by 7 bases, with 13 bases between the two germline ends. The CDR3 loop spans 13 amino acids. The CDR3 bases are TGTGCCAGCAGCTCCCGACGGAATGATGAAGCTTTCTTT. This sequence encodes CASSSRRNDEAFF.

About this clone: A junction end diverges from the germline sequence, so it may reflect a read error. V gene TRBV7-7 combines with J gene TRBJ2-5; maybe TRBD2 (5 bases). The length of the CDR3 is 15 residues. The V gene's germline CDR1 is SSHAT and CDR2 FNYEAQ (reference sequence). The CDR3 reads CASSLAPAGQETQYF. CDR3 nucleotides: TGTGCTAGCAGCTTAGCGCCCGCTGGACAAGAGACCCAGTACTTC.

The CDR3 DNA is TGTGCCAGCAGTTTATCACTAGCGGGCACCGGGGAGCTGTTTTTT. It specifies CASSLSLAGTGELFF. This chain connects TRBV27 to TRBJ2-2; TRBD2 agrees at 9 bases. The germline V gene encodes CDR1 MNHEY and CDR2 SMNVEV (reference sequence). Unmatched junction bases numbered 0, after V lost 0 bases and J lost 4 bases. This CDR3 has 15 residues.